This T cell receptor beta chain was sequenced for a study of OX40 agonist ivuxolimab in advanced cancers. About the study as a whole: The costimulatory receptor OX40 (CD134) was targeted by ivuxolimab, a fully human IgG2 agonistic monoclonal antibody. Intravenous ivuxolimab was administered to patients every 2 weeks at six dose levels: 0.01, 0.1, 0.3, 1.5, 3 and 10 mg/kg. Among the approximately 54 dose-escalation patients, about 19 had hepatocellular carcinoma, about 15 melanoma, 9 renal cell carcinoma and 9 head and neck cancer. In the dose-escalation cohort, more than 75% of patients were male, and the mean age was approximately 60 years, with a range of roughly 20 to 80. Prior anti-PD-1, anti-PD-L1 or anti-CTLA-4 therapy was permitted, and checkpoint inhibitors had been received by about two fifths of dose-escalation patients. Three dose-escalation patients achieved partial responses, one with hepatocellular carcinoma and two with cutaneous melanoma. The purpose of peripheral TCRbeta sequencing was to test whether ivuxolimab changed TCR sequence diversity and led to clonal T-cell expansion. The monotherapy dose-escalation portion (N = 52 patients) of the phase I ivuxolimab trial is reported in the paper. The research as a whole found: In the 0.1-3.0 mg/kg groups, partial responders were among the patients with the lowest normalized peripheral clonal expansion, particularly in CD8+ T cells. On average, CD8+ T cells showed more expanded clones than CD4+ T cells after ivuxolimab. Low levels of normalized T-cell clonal expansion were also shown by some nonresponding patients. The antigen specificity of the peripheral T cells that underwent clonal expansion was not determined. At doses of 0.1 to 3.0 mg/kg, clonal expansion of both CD4+ and CD8+ T cells in blood was seen between baseline and week 6.

Points on this clone: This clone's antigen is unknown. No much larger clonotype is one base removed from it; base qualities were not supplied.

CDR1 is given as LNHDA and CDR2 as SQIVND, both from the germline V gene (reference sequence). V and J lose 8 bases and 0 bases, and a span of 8 bases separates them. CDR3 length: 13 amino acids, cysteine to phenylalanine. Only CDR3 DNA is held: 39 bases, read in frame from base 1. To sequence the TCRbeta CDR3 region, genomic DNA was isolated from the sorted cells. The immunoSEQ Assay was used to sequence the TCRbeta CDR3 regions. Drawn from immuneACCESS, this table holds only the in-frame rearrangements with V and J called that TCRdb kept. Clones are partly lost; checked studies trace under half to an unresolved V gene and leave the rest unexplained. For this sample the table gives around 100,000 clones, of which roughly 90% were detected only once. The leading ten clones occupy 2.6% of the sample. The trial excluded patients who had a history of autoimmune disease or who were on systemic immunosuppression. In every dose cohort, peripheral blood was drawn for TCR sequencing at baseline, cycle 4 day 1, and cycle 7 day 1. Samples came from an open-label, multicenter, first-in-human phase I dose-escalation trial of ivuxolimab. The trial enrolled adults with locally advanced or metastatic head and neck squamous cell, hepatocellular, melanoma or renal cell carcinoma. Before TCR sequencing, CD4+ T cells and CD8+ T cells from peripheral blood were sorted into separate populations.

This sequence uses TRBV19 and TRBJ1-5; the D gene remains uncertain. This receptor was obtained from an adult with an advanced solid tumor such as melanoma, head and neck, liver or kidney cancer. The input for sequencing was CD4+ or CD8+ T cells sorted from blood, taken in a trial of the OX40 agonist ivuxolimab. The CDR3 protein is CASSTDSNQPQHF. The base sequence is TGTGCCAGTTCTACCGATAGCAATCAGCCCCAGCATTTT.